The 14 T cell receptor beta chains reported below all come from one sample, sequenced in a study of regulatory T cells in long-lasting Graves disease. The time point here: newly diagnosed GD, antithyroid drugs for less than 3 months. RNA isolated from PBMCs was used to make the TCR library. CDR3-region Arm-PCR and iRepertoire HTBI primers produced the TCR beta libraries. TCRdb reprocessed the multiplex PCR reads with MiXCR, giving one entry per CDR3 protein. The sample contains 680,000 or so distinct CDR3 sequences, roughly 15% of which appear only once. These data also featured in a second study, about T cells in Graves' hyperthyroidism and ophthalmopathy.

The sample was peripheral blood mononuclear cells (PBMCs), taken at new diagnosis, from a patient treated with antithyroid drugs. These receptors came from a woman younger than 45 with Graves disease.

A note on this clonotype: Just one base apart from a much larger clone, this may be a read error. This chain connects TRBV6-2 or TRBV6-3 to TRBJ1-1; unclear D gene. CDR3 length: 15 amino acids. Germline lookup yields CDR1 MNHEY and CDR2 SVGEGT. The CDR3 loop reads CASSYTEGWNTETFF. The CDR3 nucleotides read TGTGCCAGCAGTTACACGGAGGGTTGGAACACTGAAACTTTCTTT.

Points on this clonotype: This may be a read error: a much more frequent sequence differs by one nucleotide. The J gene is TRBJ2-7, the V gene TRBV12-3 or TRBV12-4, with D maybe TRBD2 (7 bases). The length of the CDR3 is 16 residues. With 7 bases removed from V and 3 bases from J, the gap between germline ends came to 22 bases. CDR3 DNA: TGTGCCAGCAACCACTTCGGGGGAGGGGGGGTCTACGAGCAGTACTTC. It encodes CASNHFGGGGVYEQYF.

Ten or more counts support this clonotype. The chain joins TRBV5-5 to TRBJ1-1; D remains ambiguous. Germline CDR1 and CDR2: SGHKS and YYEKEE (reference sequence). CDR3 length equals 14 residues. The V gene lost 5 bases and the J gene lost 1 base, with 12 bases spanning the gap. In DNA form, the CDR3 reads TGTGCCAGCAGACCCCTTCTCGGGAACACTGAAGCTTTCTTT. This encodes CASRPLLGNTEAFF.

This clonotype showed up many times. The rearrangement uses TRBV7-9 and TRBJ2-7; tentative D call: TRBD2 (6 bases). Trimming shortened V by 1 base and J by 1 base, and 14 bases separated the two germline ends. This CDR3 contains 16 residues. Germline CDR1 is SEHNR and CDR2 is FQNEAQ (reference sequence). CDR3 nucleotide sequence: TGTGCCAGCAGCTTAGTTGGATGGGAGGAGTCCTACGAGCAGTACTTC. Amino acid sequence: CASSLVGWEESYEQYF.

V gene TRBV3-1 combines with J gene TRBJ2-2, with D hard to call. The CDR3 runs to 12 residues. The germline V and J ends were trimmed by 6 bases and 4 bases, with 6 bases remaining between them. CDR1 and CDR2 (germline): LGHDT, YNNKEL (reference sequence). CDR3 residues: CASRSPTGELFF. For the CDR3, the DNA is TGTGCCAGCAGGTCACCCACCGGGGAGCTGTTTTTT.

This chain links TRBV20-1 with TRBJ1-6; possibly TRBD1 for D (6 bases). The V and J ends lost 6 bases and 5 bases respectively, with 17 bases between them. The CDR3 spans 15 residues. Per germline, CDR1 DFQATT and CDR2 SNEGSKA (reference sequence). The chain's CDR3 is CSAFRGGTDNSPLHF. The CDR3 DNA follows: TGCAGTGCGTTTAGGGGGGGGACTGATAATTCACCCCTCCACTTT.

There are many counts of this clonotype. The genes are TRBV12-3 or TRBV12-4 and TRBJ1-1; D is ambiguous. This CDR3 is 10 amino acids long. V was pared by 7 bases and J by 6 bases, with 6 bases between. The CDR3 region has the DNA TGTGCCAGCACCCAGGCTGAAGCTTTCTTT. Translation: CASTQAEAFF.

This clonotype was seen ten or more times. CDR3 sequence: CATGPIRNTEAFF. The CDR3 region has the DNA TGTGCCACCGGCCCTATCCGGAACACTGAAGCTTTCTTT. This chain uses TRBV15 with TRBJ1-1; no reliable D call. The germline V gene has CDR1 LNHNV and CDR2 YYDKDF (reference sequence). Trimming took 8 bases from V and 1 from J, leaving 11 bases between them. This CDR3 contains 13 residues.

This clonotype was counted many times. This chain uses TRBV10-3 with TRBJ1-5; D remains unclear. Trimming pared 10 bases from V and 0 bases from J, leaving 16 bases between. Germline V gene data show CDR1 as ENHRY and CDR2 as SYGVKD. The CDR3 covers 15 residues. CDR3 sequence: CATHARQDSNQPQHF. The CDR3 coding sequence is TGTGCCACTCACGCCCGTCAGGATAGCAATCAGCCCCAGCATTTT.

This clonotype was recorded many times. The chain carries TRBV10-3 and TRBJ2-3; no definite D call. V lost 10 bases and J 2 bases, leaving 10 bases between the germline ends. The CDR3 spans 12 residues. Germline V gene sequence: CDR1 ENHRY, CDR2 SYGVKD. The CDR3 nucleotides are TGTGCCACCAGCCTCCACACAGATACGCAGTATTTT. Residues: CATSLHTDTQYF.

This clonotype was recorded many times. The rearrangement uses TRBV10-3 and TRBJ2-7, with no clear D. V lost 0 bases and J lost 1, with 10 bases in between. From germline, CDR1 is ENHRY and CDR2 SYGVKD. The CDR3 length is 15 residues. Written as DNA, the CDR3 is TGTGCCATCAGTGAGTCCAGTCGGGTGTCCTACGAGCAGTACTTC. Protein: CAISESSRVSYEQYF.

There are many counts of this clonotype. The chain links TRBV27 to TRBJ1-6, with 9 bases lining up with TRBD1. CDR3 length: 15 amino acids. V shed 8 bases and J 8 bases; nucleotides not matched to a gene: 10. Germline V gives CDR1 MNHEY, CDR2 SMNVEV (reference sequence). This CDR3 is CASQSSGQGHSPLHF. The CDR3 DNA is TGTGCCAGCCAAAGCTCGGGACAGGGTCATTCACCCCTCCACTTT.

This clonotype was seen at least ten times. The chain carries TRBV24-1 and TRBJ1-5; no reliable D call. V was pared by 0 bases and J by 0 bases, with 17 bases between. The CDR3 loop spans 19 amino acids. Germline V lookup: CDR1 KGHDR, CDR2 SFDVKD. The CDR3 is CATSDLRPETQHSNQPQHF. For the CDR3, the DNA is TGTGCCACCAGTGATTTGAGGCCCGAGACACAACATAGCAATCAGCCCCAGCATTTT.

This clonotype came up a few times. One end of the junction does not line up with germline, which may come from a read error. The J gene is TRBJ2-7, the V gene TRBV19; 8 nucleotides align to TRBD2. The CDR3 totals 14 residues. Germline loops: CDR1 LNHDA, CDR2 SQIVND (reference sequence). The CDR3 DNA sequence: TGTGCCAGTAGTCAAGAAGCGGGAGTTTCTCCGGGCAAGTTC. Encoded protein: CASSQEAGVSPGKF.